A selection of T cell receptor beta chains follows, all from one sample in a study of siplizumab effects on memory and regulatory T cells. TCRdb's table, derived via immunoSEQ multiplex PCR, lists solely in-frame clones and lacks some. This table has 100,000 or so clones, around 90% appearing once. The material sequenced was Tregs sorted from blood. These receptors were obtained from a human donor in good health. CDR3s leave out the opening cysteine and the closing phenylalanine or tryptophan. Fields, in order: CDR3 protein, J gene, V gene, D gene. D genes are given only for firm matches.

CDR3: ASSQVGTGGSYNEQF
J: TRBJ2-1
V: TRBV4-2
D: TRBD1

CDR3: ASSVLGGRETQY
J: TRBJ2-5
V: TRBV9
D: -

CDR3: ASSGDNWTRGEAF
J: TRBJ1-1
V: TRBV10-2
D: -

CDR3: ASHYSVNTEAF
J: TRBJ1-1
V: TRBV27
D: -

CDR3: ASSARGTGASGSFNEQF
J: TRBJ2-1
V: TRBV9
D: TRBD2

CDR3: ASSQDRGGANLFNYGYT
J: TRBJ1-2
V: TRBV4-1
D: -

CDR3: ASLTGPLGTDTQY
J: TRBJ2-3
V: TRBV28
D: -

CDR3: ASSLGTSGSVQF
J: TRBJ2-1
V: TRBV25-1
D: TRBD2

CDR3: ASSGIAGGPGETQY
J: TRBJ2-5
V: TRBV21-1
D: -

CDR3: ASSPGTADNEQF
J: TRBJ2-1
V: TRBV18
D: TRBD1

CDR3: ASSLLVQTGTYNEQF
J: TRBJ2-1
V: TRBV5-1
D: TRBD1

CDR3: ASSLPGQGTYEQY
J: TRBJ2-7
V: TRBV11-3
D: TRBD1

CDR3: ASSFRTTLSAEQF
J: TRBJ2-1
V: TRBV28
D: -

CDR3: ASSDMIDRGVVIQY
J: TRBJ2-4
V: TRBV7-6
D: TRBD1

CDR3: ASSLGDRDTQY
J: TRBJ2-3
V: TRBV11-3
D: -

CDR3: ASSIGTGVLLQETQY
J: TRBJ2-5
V: TRBV19
D: TRBD1

CDR3: ASSIDRGRLTSGRFGTGELF
J: TRBJ2-2
V: TRBV19
D: TRBD2

CDR3: AWSYTGQQPQH
J: TRBJ1-5
V: TRBV30
D: -

CDR3: ASSSYSTLDEQY
J: TRBJ2-7
V: TRBV19
D: -

CDR3: ASSFLTGGHEQY
J: TRBJ2-7
V: TRBV5-4
D: TRBD1

CDR3: ACMSGRSLPYGYT
J: TRBJ1-2
V: TRBV11-3
D: -

CDR3: ASSPPNEGLDTQY
J: TRBJ2-3
V: TRBV18
D: -

CDR3: ASSKVDHIFGGGAAKNIQY
J: TRBJ2-4
V: TRBV21-1
D: -

CDR3: ASSYKTGIYNEQF
J: TRBJ2-1
V: TRBV6-6
D: TRBD1

CDR3: ASSTDRVGHQPQH
J: TRBJ1-5
V: TRBV19
D: TRBD1

CDR3: ASSQTITGAYHYEQY
J: TRBJ2-7
V: TRBV28
D: -